In its sample, the clone carrying this T cell receptor (beta chain) was seen a few times. Germline V gene data show CDR1 as SGHTA and CDR2 as FQGNSA. The CDR3 runs 15 residues. Trimming at V came to 4 bases and at J to 9 bases, leaving 5 bases not matched to a gene. The data belong to a study of shared clonotypes between healthy human individuals. Clones were sequenced by immunoSEQ multiplex PCR, and TCRdb holds only the in-frame ones, with some missing. The sample consists of hundreds of thousands of clones, 72% of them appearing once. Sequencing input: memory CD4+ T cells sorted from blood. The subset is: CD45RA-negative fraction. The chain recombines TRBV7-2 with TRBJ2-1, with 14 nucleotides matching TRBD2. The receptor's source is a woman in her thirties in good health. CDR3 sequence (DNA): TGTGCCAGCAGCTCGAGGACTAGCGGGAGGACTGAGCAGTTCTTC. This sequence encodes CASSSRTSGRTEQFF.